The 2 T cell receptor beta chains given below trace back to one sample, sequenced in a study of blood T cell repertoires in COVID-19. Profiled with immunoSEQ multiplex PCR; TCRdb holds only in-frame clones, not every one. The table lists about 180,000 clones, roughly 84% of them singletons, with over 9.5% in the top ten. Sequencing was performed on peripheral blood. The receptors stem from a woman of 80 years or more with active or convalescent COVID-19.

The gene calls are TRBV7-2 and TRBJ1-5, with 8 bases fitting TRBD1. V dropped 1 base and J dropped 7; count of bases not matched to a gene: 9. CDR3 size: 16 residues. In germline, CDR1 is SGHTA, CDR2 FQGNSA. In DNA, the CDR3 is TGTGCCAGCAGCTTAGTAGGCGGACAGGGAGACCAGCCCCAGCATTTT. Residues: CASSLVGGQGDQPQHF.

The V and J genes are TRBV9 and TRBJ2-3; TRBD2 aligns across 7 bases. The CDR3 sequence is 15 residues long. Germline values: CDR1 SGDLS, CDR2 YYNGEE. The V gene end was trimmed by 1 base and the J gene end by 2 bases; junction bases not matched to a gene: 4. For the CDR3, the DNA is TGTGCCAGCAGCGTAACTAGCGCGCCCACAGATACGCAGTATTTT. It codes for CASSVTSAPTDTQYF.